This T cell receptor (beta chain) was identified during a study of cytomegalovirus exposure and HLA in healthy donors. Study conclusions and caveats: In an earlier analysis, most TCR beta V segments were productive about 87% or about 30% of the time. The likely explanation for a cluster of highly shared sequence variants was sequencing artifact.

The PCR made use of 60 Vbeta and 13 Jbeta primers. Generated by immunoSEQ multiplex PCR, the TCRdb table keeps only in-frame clones and is missing some. The sample carries fewer than 110,000 clones, around 85% recorded once. As for this clone: Antigen specificity is unknown.

V was clipped by 3 bases and J by 4 bases; unmatched bases: 10. The germline V gene has CDR1 MNHNS and CDR2 SASEGT. The CDR3 loop spans 16 amino acids. The specimen sequenced was PBMCs. The sequence derives from a man aged 30 to 39 in good health and CMV-seronegative. The chain joins TRBV6-1 to TRBJ2-3; 7 nucleotides match TRBD2. CDR3 nucleotides: TGTGCCAGCAGTGATGAGGAGACTAGCATAGCAGATACGCAGTATTTT. This translates into CASSDEETSIADTQYF.